Below are 23 T cell receptor beta chains sequenced from a single sample in a study of CD8 T cells in Susac syndrome. After extraction with the RNeasy kit, about 0.45 to 1 ug of the RNA was reverse transcribed using random hexamers. TCRdb reprocessed the immunoSEQ multiplex PCR reads via MiXCR and lists one record per CDR3 protein. The table lists just over 150,000 distinct CDR3 sequences, around 95% of them singletons. Input material: CD8+ T cells from PBMCs. The receptors stem from a human donor with multiple sclerosis.

The chain is built from TRBV29-1 and TRBJ1-1, with unresolved D. V was trimmed by 7 bases and J by 1 base, leaving 16 bases between them. The V gene's germline CDR1 is SQVTM and CDR2 ANQGSEA. CDR3 length: 14 amino acids. CDR3: CSAHDGRPNTEAFF. DNA of the CDR3: TGCAGCGCCCATGACGGACGGCCGAACACTGAAGCTTTCTTT.

This clonotype was picked up one time. In DNA, the CDR3 is TGTGCTAGTGGTTTGGCAGGAGCTTTCGAGCAGTACTTC. Translated: CASGLAGAFEQYF. This chain links TRBV12-5 with TRBJ2-7, with D uncertain. Trimming removed 1 base at V and 6 bases at J, with 10 bases between. The CDR3 covers 13 residues. Germline V gene data show CDR1 as LGHNT and CDR2 as FRNRAP.

The chain employs TRBV7-3 and TRBJ2-1, with D possibly TRBD1 on 6 matching bases. Looked up from germline, CDR1 is SGHTA and CDR2 is FQGTGA. The CDR3 has 15 amino acids. V was trimmed by 3 bases and J by 4 bases, leaving 13 bases between them. The CDR3 loop reads CASSFRRGRYNEQFF. CDR3 in DNA: TGTGCCAGCAGCTTCCGCAGGGGTCGGTACAATGAGCAGTTCTTC.

The V and J genes are TRBV20-1 and TRBJ2-1; 7 bases are a match to TRBD1. This CDR3 has 16 residues. V lost 3 bases to trimming and J lost 6 bases; unmatched junction nucleotides: 14. Germline V gene sequence: CDR1 DFQATT, CDR2 SNEGSKA (reference sequence). The CDR3: CSARNTRQGSINEQFF. The CDR3 coding sequence is TGCAGTGCTAGGAACACCCGACAGGGATCTATCAATGAGCAGTTCTTC.

This sequence joins TRBV20-1 and TRBJ2-1; the match to TRBD2 covers 13 bases. V gave up 3 bases and J gave up 2 bases; unmatched junction bases: 7. Germline CDR1 DFQATT, CDR2 SNEGSKA (reference sequence). The CDR3 covers 17 residues. The CDR3, as DNA: TGCAGTGCTAGGAAACCGGGACTAGCGGGGACCTACAATGAGCAGTTCTTC. It translates to CSARKPGLAGTYNEQFF.

The chain is built from TRBV27 and TRBJ1-5; maybe TRBD1 (6 bases). In germline, CDR1 is MNHEY, CDR2 SMNVEV (reference sequence). Between the trimmed V and J ends, which lost 4 bases and 1 base, there was a span of 8 bases. CDR3 length: 14 amino acids. The CDR3: CASSSQGSNQPQHF. For the CDR3, the DNA is TGTGCCAGCAGTTCTCAGGGGAGCAATCAGCCCCAGCATTTT.

The genes are TRBV9 and TRBJ2-1, with 7 bases fitting TRBD1. Trimming took 5 bases from V and 8 from J; bases not matched to a gene: 4. Germline CDR1 is SGDLS and CDR2 is YYNGEE. CDR3 length: 12 amino acids. The CDR3 is CASSPTGHEQFF. In nucleotides, the CDR3 is TGTGCCAGCAGTCCGACAGGGCATGAGCAGTTCTTC.

Only a few counts were recorded for this clonotype. The chain has TRBV3-1 and TRBJ1-5; possible D gene TRBD1, 6 bases. CDR1 LGHDT and CDR2 YNNKEL come from the germline V gene (reference sequence). Between the trimmed V and J ends, which lost 3 bases and 7 bases, there was a span of 10 bases. The CDR3 totals 13 residues. The CDR3 loop is CASSQGARQPQHF. CDR3 coding DNA: TGTGCCAGCAGCCAGGGGGCTCGGCAGCCCCAGCATTTT.

The chain uses TRBV15 and TRBJ2-6; TRBD1 matches 10 bases. Germline V gene lookup returns CDR1 LNHNV and CDR2 YYDKDF (reference sequence). There are 17 residues in the CDR3. The junction had 10 bases not matched to a gene; V was cut back by 10 bases and J by 1 base. The CDR3 here is CAILDRDRGSGANVLTF. DNA for the CDR3: TGTGCCATCCTCGATCGGGACAGGGGATCTGGGGCCAACGTCCTGACTTTC.

The rearrangement uses TRBV2 and TRBJ1-1; D is unresolved. Germline V gene data show CDR1 as SNHLY and CDR2 as FYNNEI. V was pared by 2 bases and J by 5 bases, with 9 bases between. The CDR3 totals 13 residues. The CDR3: CASSETWDTEAFF. CDR3 nucleotide sequence: TGTGCCAGCAGTGAAACGTGGGATACTGAAGCTTTCTTT.

The rearrangement links TRBV28 to TRBJ1-1; a possible D gene is TRBD1 (5 bases). Trimming pared 3 bases from V and 10 bases from J, leaving 12 bases between. CDR3 length: 12 residues. Germline CDR1 is MDHEN and CDR2 is SYDVKM. The CDR3 sequence: CASSFSGLRAFF. The CDR3, as DNA: TGTGCCAGCAGTTTTTCAGGGCTGAGAGCTTTCTTT.

V usage is TRBV12-5 and J usage is TRBJ2-5; 7 bases map to TRBD1. The germline gives CDR1 LGHNT, CDR2 FRNRAP. The CDR3 has 12 amino acids. With 5 bases clipped from V and 5 bases from J, the junction kept 2 bases outside the gene matches. CDR3 nucleotides: TGTGCTAGTGGTACAGGGGAGGAGACCCAGTACTTC. This translates into CASGTGEETQYF. Based on the CDR3 plus reference TRBV12-5 and TRBJ2-5, the full variable domain is DARVTQTPRHKVTEMGQEVTMRCQPILGHNTVFWYRQTMMQGLELLAYFRNRAPLDDSGMPKDRFSAEMPDATLATLKIQPSEPRDSAVYFCASGTGEETQYFGPGTRLLVL.

V is TRBV13 and J is TRBJ1-1, with a tentative D call TRBD1 (5 bases). CDR1 and CDR2 from the germline V gene are PRHDT and FYEKMQ (reference sequence). The CDR3 covers 14 residues. Trimming took off 5 bases at V and 5 bases at J, with 15 bases between the two ends. The CDR3 sequence: CASSPGRGGTEAFF. The CDR3 DNA reads as TGTGCCAGCAGCCCAGGGAGGGGTGGGACTGAAGCTTTCTTT.

This rearrangement joins TRBV9 to TRBJ1-1, with unresolved D. The ends were cut back, 2 bases at V and 3 bases at J, with 8 bases in the middle. This CDR3 comprises 13 residues. Germline V gene lookup returns CDR1 SGDLS and CDR2 YYNGEE. CDR3 in DNA: TGTGCCAGCAGCGTCGGTGGTCACACTGAAGCTTTCTTT. Translating gives CASSVGGHTEAFF.

This clonotype occurred once. The chain employs TRBV30 and TRBJ2-7, with D unresolved. V lost 3 bases and J lost 3, with 6 bases in between. Germline V gives CDR1 GTSNPN, CDR2 SVGIG (reference sequence). This CDR3 comprises 11 residues. The CDR3 loop reads CAWSQHYEQYF. In DNA form, the CDR3 reads TGTGCCTGGAGCCAGCACTACGAGCAGTACTTC.

This clonotype was observed a single time. This chain joins TRBV5-6 and TRBJ1-6, with 8 nucleotides matching TRBD1. This CDR3 region has 14 residues. Germline V gives CDR1 SGHDT, CDR2 YYEEEE. V dropped 3 bases and J dropped 10; count of bases not matched to a gene: 6. In DNA, the CDR3 is TGTGCCAGCAGCTACGGACAGGGAGGGTCACCCCTCCACTTT. This codes for CASSYGQGGSPLHF.

The chain employs TRBV11-2 and TRBJ2-5; TRBD2 might be the D (5 bases). The CDR3 totals 14 residues. Germline CDR1 and CDR2: SGHAT and FQNNGV. With 1 base removed from V and 5 bases from J, the gap between germline ends came to 11 bases. The CDR3 DNA sequence: TGTGCCAGCAGCTTAGGCCCGGGAAGCGAGACCCAGTACTTC. The encoded protein is CASSLGPGSETQYF.

The chain links TRBV20-1 to TRBJ2-7; 10 bases line up with TRBD1. Germline CDR1 DFQATT, CDR2 SNEGSKA (reference sequence). After removal of 3 bases from V and 3 bases from J, the junction contained 8 bases not matched to a gene. The CDR3 runs 15 residues. The CDR3 sequence is CSASGDRGFGYEQYF. In DNA form, the CDR3 reads TGCAGTGCTAGCGGGGACAGGGGCTTTGGCTACGAGCAGTACTTC.

V and J are TRBV4-1 and TRBJ2-7, with D possibly being TRBD2 (5 bases). The V gene lost 1 base and the J gene lost 3 bases, with 13 bases spanning the gap. This CDR3 has 15 residues. Germline CDR1 and CDR2: MGHRA and YSYEKL. CDR3 loop: CASSQGGYTNYEQYF. For the CDR3, the DNA is TGCGCCAGCAGCCAAGGCGGGTACACGAACTACGAGCAGTACTTC.

The chain couples TRBV13 to TRBJ2-5; D gene unclear. This CDR3 region has 14 residues. Trimming took 7 bases from V and 0 from J, leaving 12 bases between them. CDR1 and CDR2 (germline): PRHDT, FYEKMQ (reference sequence). CDR3 nucleotides: TGTGCCAGCATCAGTCACCGGGACCAAGAGACCCAGTACTTC. Translating gives CASISHRDQETQYF.

The rearrangement joins TRBV29-1 to TRBJ2-1; TRBD2 agrees at 10 bases. J gave up 2 bases and V 4 bases, and 2 bases lay outside the gene matches. Germline V CDR1 and CDR2: SQVTM, ANQGSEA. This CDR3 is 14 amino acids long. CDR3 protein: CSVGSGGAYNEQFF. The CDR3 bases are TGCAGCGTTGGGAGCGGGGGGGCCTACAATGAGCAGTTCTTC.

This sequence joins TRBV14 and TRBJ2-2; 7 nucleotides line up with TRBD1. This CDR3 is built from 17 residues. Germline values: CDR1 SGHDN, CDR2 FVKESK. The ends lost 4 bases at V and 1 base at J; junction bases unmatched: 9. The CDR3 coding sequence is TGTGCCAGCAGCCCTACTAGTGGACAGGAGAACACCGGGGAGCTGTTTTTT. Translated, it gives CASSPTSGQENTGELFF.

The chain links TRBV7-9 to TRBJ2-1, with D unresolved. Per the germline V gene, CDR1 is SEHNR and CDR2 is FQNEAQ (reference sequence). The CDR3 contains 16 residues. V was trimmed by 2 bases and J by 6 bases, leaving 17 bases between them. This CDR3 is CASSLLLTVLGNEQFF. In nucleotides, the CDR3 is TGTGCCAGCAGCTTACTTCTTACAGTTTTAGGCAATGAGCAGTTCTTC.